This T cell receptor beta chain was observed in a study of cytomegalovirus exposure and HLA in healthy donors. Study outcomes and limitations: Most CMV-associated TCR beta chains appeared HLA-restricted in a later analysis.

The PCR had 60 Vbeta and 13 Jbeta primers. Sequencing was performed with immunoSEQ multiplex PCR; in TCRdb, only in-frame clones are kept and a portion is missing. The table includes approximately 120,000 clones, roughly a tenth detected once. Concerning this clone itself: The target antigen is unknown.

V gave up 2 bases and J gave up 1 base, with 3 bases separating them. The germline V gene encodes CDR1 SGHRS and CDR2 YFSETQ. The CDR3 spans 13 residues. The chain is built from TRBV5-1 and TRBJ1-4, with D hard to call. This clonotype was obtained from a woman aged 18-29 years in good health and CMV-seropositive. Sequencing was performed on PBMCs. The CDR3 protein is CASSFLTNEKLFF. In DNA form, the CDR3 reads TGCGCCAGCAGCTTCTTAACTAATGAAAAACTGTTTTTT.